Listed here are 29 T cell receptor beta chains from one sample, sequenced in a study of blood T cell repertoires in COVID-19. Here immunoSEQ multiplex PCR was the method, and the copy in TCRdb shows in-frame clones only, minus some. The table records fewer than 15,000 clones, 65% to 90% of them present only once. Specimen: peripheral blood. The receptors derive from a man older than 75 with acute or convalescent COVID-19.

The rearrangement joins TRBV7-9 to TRBJ2-3, with 7 bases matching TRBD2. Trimming took 1 base from V and 6 from J; bases not matched to a gene: 4. CDR3 length equals 14 residues. Germline CDR1 and CDR2: SEHNR and FQNEAQ (reference sequence). In DNA form, the CDR3 reads TGTGCCAGCAGCTTAGGTGGTAGCGGGGATACGCAGTATTTT. Translation: CASSLGGSGDTQYF.

The chain couples TRBV27 to TRBJ2-3; weak D call: TRBD2 (5 bases). This CDR3 spans 15 amino acids. With 6 bases removed from V and 6 bases from J, the gap between germline ends came to 19 bases. The germline V gene encodes CDR1 MNHEY and CDR2 SMNVEV (reference sequence). This chain's CDR3 is CASSPRPLAWDTQYF. In DNA, the CDR3 is TGTGCCAGCAGCCCACGTCCCCTAGCCTGGGATACGCAGTATTTT.

The rearrangement uses TRBV7-9 and TRBJ1-2, with unresolved D. The V gene lost 2 bases and the J gene lost 6 bases, with 10 bases spanning the gap. CDR3 length equals 13 residues. From germline, CDR1 is SEHNR and CDR2 FQNEAQ (reference sequence). The CDR3 is CASSLYEDDGYTF. The CDR3 DNA reads TGTGCCAGCAGCTTATATGAGGATGATGGCTACACCTTC.

The chain employs TRBV30 and TRBJ1-6; D unclear. The CDR3 spans 13 residues. With 5 bases removed from V and 4 bases from J, the gap between germline ends came to 9 bases. In germline, CDR1 is GTSNPN, CDR2 SVGIG (reference sequence). The CDR3 nucleotides read TGTGCCTGGTCCGACGGGTATAATTCACCCCTCCACTTT. Residues: CAWSDGYNSPLHF.

The count of this clone is one. The V gene is TRBV9, the J gene TRBJ2-7; 7 bases agree with TRBD2. Germline-derived CDR1 and CDR2 are SGDLS and YYNGEE. This CDR3 is built from 15 residues. V lost 3 bases and J lost 5; bases outside the gene matches: 11. DNA of the CDR3: TGTGCCAGCAGCGCGACGGGACTATTAGGAAACGAGCAGTACTTC. Translation: CASSATGLLGNEQYF.

The chain recombines TRBV2 with TRBJ1-2; 10 nucleotides align to TRBD1. The length of the CDR3 is 14 residues. Germline V gene sequence: CDR1 SNHLY, CDR2 FYNNEI. The V and J ends lost 6 bases and 6 bases, in that order; junction bases with no gene match: 7. CDR3 protein: CASSTGQGLHGYTF. In DNA form, the CDR3 reads TGTGCCAGCAGCACGGGACAGGGGTTACATGGCTACACCTTC.

V is TRBV6-5 and J is TRBJ1-6, with TRBD1 as a possible D gene (5 bases). Germline CDR1 and CDR2: MNHEY and SVGAGI. The CDR3 is 15 residues long. Trimming left V 6 bases short and J 7 bases short, with 16 bases between. This chain's CDR3 is CASSMLGGPNSPLHF. As DNA, the CDR3 is TGTGCCAGCAGCATGCTCGGGGGTCCGAATTCACCCCTCCACTTT.

This sequence joins TRBV11-2 and TRBJ2-7; D possibly corresponds to TRBD2 (6 bases). The germline V gene encodes CDR1 SGHAT and CDR2 FQNNGV. Trimming pared 8 bases from V and 0 bases from J, leaving 17 bases between. The CDR3 sequence is 15 residues long. In DNA form, the CDR3 reads TGTGCCAGCTCTCGAGGGGCGGGACGCTCCTACGAGCAGTACTTC. It encodes CASSRGAGRSYEQYF.

The J gene is TRBJ1-4, the V gene TRBV10-2; 8 bases map to TRBD1. Germline-derived CDR1 and CDR2 are WSHSY and SAAADI. The CDR3 covers 14 residues. V was pared by 7 bases and J by 8 bases, with 9 bases of the junction left unmatched. The CDR3 bases are TGCGCCAGCACTACGGACAGGGTGGGCGAAAAACTGTTTTTT. Encoded protein: CASTTDRVGEKLFF.

To note about this clone: A read error may produce the germline difference seen at one junction end. The gene calls are TRBV7-7 and TRBJ2-5; 8 bases map to TRBD1. CDR1 and CDR2 (germline): SSHAT, FNYEAQ (reference sequence). The length of the CDR3 is 15 residues. The CDR3 DNA is TGTGCTAGCAGCACAGGACAGGGTAGCCAAGAGACCCAGTACTTC. Its translation: CASSTGQGSQETQYF.

The CDR3 loop reads CASSQTVSSGNTIYF. CDR3 sequence (DNA): TGTGCCAGCAGCCAGACAGTTTCCTCTGGAAACACCATATATTTT. The chain combines TRBV3-1 (or the pseudogene TRBV3-2) with TRBJ1-3; tentative D call: TRBD1 (5 bases). The V and J ends lost 3 bases and 0 bases respectively, with 9 bases between them. CDR1 and CDR2 (germline): LGHDT, YNNKEL (reference sequence). The CDR3 is 15 amino acids.

The chain joins TRBV6-5 to TRBJ1-4, with a tentative D call TRBD1 (6 bases). The CDR3 is made up of 15 amino acids. Germline CDR1 and CDR2: MNHEY and SVGAGI. V shed 6 bases and J shed 7 bases, with 18 bases lying between them. The CDR3 coding sequence is TGTGCCAGCAGCCTTAGGCCAGCAGGGGTTGAAAAACTGTTTTTT. As protein: CASSLRPAGVEKLFF.

The chain joins TRBV5-1 to TRBJ2-1, with D unclear. Germline lookup yields CDR1 SGHRS and CDR2 YFSETQ. V was cut by 0 bases and J by 8 bases, with 3 bases left in between. CDR3 size: 11 residues. The CDR3 protein is CASSLGHEQFF. The CDR3 DNA reads TGCGCCAGCAGCTTGGGGCATGAGCAGTTCTTC.

The chain combines TRBV29-1 with TRBJ1-2, with 9 bases aligning to TRBD1. The CDR3 is made up of 14 amino acids. The V and J ends lost 3 bases and 1 base, in that order; junction bases with no gene match: 3. Germline CDR1 SQVTM, CDR2 ANQGSEA. The CDR3 spells CSVEGQGNNYGYTF. CDR3 coding DNA: TGCAGCGTTGAGGGACAGGGAAATAACTATGGCTACACCTTC.

This clone was found once. The V and J genes are TRBV28 and TRBJ1-1, with D possibly matching TRBD1 (5 bases). Between the trimmed V and J ends, which lost 6 bases and 4 bases, there was a span of 18 bases. Germline V gene sequence: CDR1 MDHEN, CDR2 SYDVKM. There are 15 residues in the CDR3. The CDR3 DNA follows: TGTGCCAGCAGCCCCCCAGGGACTAGAACCACTGAAGCTTTCTTT. It translates to CASSPPGTRTTEAFF.

This chain joins TRBV2 and TRBJ2-7, with TRBD1 identical over 9 bases. Germline V CDR1 and CDR2: SNHLY, FYNNEI. The CDR3 length is 14 residues. Losses at the gene ends were 6 bases for V and 6 bases for J; bases not matched to a gene: 9. CDR3 in amino acids: CASSPRTGVSEQYF. CDR3 in DNA: TGTGCCAGCAGCCCCAGGACAGGGGTTAGCGAGCAGTACTTC.

The chain employs TRBV19 and TRBJ1-5; possibly TRBD1 for D (6 bases). The CDR3 sequence is 17 residues long. V lost 8 bases and J lost 0, with 20 bases in between. In germline, CDR1 is LNHDA, CDR2 SQIVND (reference sequence). CDR3 protein: CASQKGGISGSNQPQHF. CDR3 bases: TGTGCCAGTCAAAAAGGGGGAATTTCGGGTAGCAATCAGCCCCAGCATTTT.

This clone is a singleton in its sample. This chain joins TRBV28 and TRBJ2-5; D might be TRBD1 (7 bases). The germline gives CDR1 MDHEN, CDR2 SYDVKM. V dropped 5 bases and J dropped 4 bases, with 26 bases sitting between them. The CDR3 loop spans 18 amino acids. The CDR3 coding sequence is TGTGCCAGCAGTCTTGAAGGGAGGACAGGTCGGCTAACAGAGACCCAGTACTTC. Its translation: CASSLEGRTGRLTETQYF.

V gene TRBV6-5 combines with J gene TRBJ2-2, with D perhaps TRBD1 (6 bases). The germline gives CDR1 MNHEY, CDR2 SVGAGI. V was clipped by 7 bases and J by 1 base, with 13 bases between them. The CDR3 has 15 residues. The chain's CDR3 is CASTPGHLNTGELFF. The CDR3, as DNA: TGTGCCAGCACTCCGGGACACCTGAACACCGGGGAGCTGTTTTTT.

In this sample, this clone turned up a few times. The chain employs TRBV6-1 and TRBJ1-2; D remains unclear. V was shortened by 2 bases and J by 7 bases, with 11 bases between the two germline ends. CDR3 length: 13 amino acids. CDR1 is MNHNS, CDR2 SASEGT, per germline. The CDR3 DNA follows: TGTGCCAGCAGTGAATTTCTATTTACTGGCTACACCTTC. Its translation: CASSEFLFTGYTF.

This clone was picked up one time. V usage is TRBV7-8 and J usage is TRBJ1-2; possibly TRBD1 for D (5 bases). V was trimmed by 5 bases and J by 1 base, leaving 17 bases between them. Per germline, CDR1 SGHVS and CDR2 FQNEAQ. The CDR3 has 16 residues. The CDR3 DNA follows: TGTGCCAGCAGCATAATAGACAGTTCCGGTAACTATGGCTACACCTTC. Encoded protein: CASSIIDSSGNYGYTF.

The V and J genes are TRBV12-5 and TRBJ1-5, with D uncertain. The CDR3 is made up of 18 amino acids. In germline, CDR1 is LGHNT, CDR2 FRNRAP. V lost 1 base, J lost 4 bases, and 20 bases lay in between. The CDR3 DNA is TGTGCTAGTGGTTTGGGTTCCACGGCATCCCGGGTTAATCAGCCCCAGCATTTT. Translated: CASGLGSTASRVNQPQHF.

This chain joins TRBV7-8 and TRBJ2-1; D might be TRBD1 (5 bases). V was pared by 0 bases and J by 2 bases, with 14 bases between. CDR3 length: 17 residues. Germline-derived CDR1 and CDR2 are SGHVS and FQNEAQ. For the CDR3, the DNA is TGTGCCAGCAGCTTAGCGGGCAGGGTAACAACCTACAATGAGCAGTTCTTC. Protein product: CASSLAGRVTTYNEQFF. The full variable domain, in which reference TRBV7-8 and TRBJ2-1 provide the parts outside the CDR3, is GAGVSQSPRYKVAKRGQDVALRCDPISGHVSLFWYQQALGQGPEFLTYFQNEAQLDKSGLPSDRFFAERPEGSVSTLKIQRTQQEDSAVYLCASSLAGRVTTYNEQFFGPGTRLTVL.

V gene TRBV10-3 combines with J gene TRBJ2-1; TRBD2 matches at 12 bases. The CDR3 covers 16 residues. Germline V gene sequence: CDR1 ENHRY, CDR2 SYGVKD. The V gene end was trimmed by 0 bases and the J gene end by 4 bases; junction bases not matched to a gene: 1. CDR3 sequence (DNA): TGTGCCATCAGTGAGTCAGGACTAGCGGGATACAATGAGCAGTTCTTC. Protein sequence: CAISESGLAGYNEQFF.

The chain uses TRBV6-5 and TRBJ1-6; the D is unclear. Trimming removed 4 bases from V and 4 bases from J, with 5 bases in between. The CDR3 runs to 13 residues. In germline, CDR1 is MNHEY, CDR2 SVGAGI. CDR3 sequence: CASSLHYNSPLHF. The DNA for the CDR3 is TGTGCCAGCAGTTTACATTATAATTCACCCCTCCACTTT.

This chain joins TRBV7-9 and TRBJ1-1; D is ambiguous. This CDR3 comprises 13 residues. V gave up 0 bases and J gave up 4 bases, with 6 bases separating them. The germline CDR1 and CDR2 sequences are SEHNR and FQNEAQ (reference sequence). CDR3 nucleotide sequence: TGTGCCAGCAGCTTAGCGCGGGGCACTGAAGCTTTCTTT. It codes for CASSLARGTEAFF.

The chain is built from TRBV6-2 or TRBV6-3 and TRBJ2-3, with D perhaps TRBD2 (7 bases). Germline loops: CDR1 MNHEY, CDR2 SVGEGT. V was trimmed by 4 bases and J by 4 bases, leaving 12 bases between them. This CDR3 contains 14 residues. For the CDR3, the DNA is TGTGCCAGCAGTTGGGGGCGGGGGTCAGATACGCAGTATTTT. Its protein product is CASSWGRGSDTQYF.

This chain connects TRBV19 to TRBJ2-4; a weak D match, TRBD1 (7 bases). Trimming shortened V by 4 bases and J by 1 base, and 17 bases separated the two germline ends. Per the germline V gene, CDR1 is LNHDA and CDR2 is SQIVND (reference sequence). This CDR3 has 17 residues. The CDR3 DNA is TGTGCCAGTAGTACTGACACGACAGGGAGGGCCAAAAACATTCAGTACTTC. Its translation is CASSTDTTGRAKNIQYF. The whole variable domain, remainder taken from reference TRBV19 and TRBJ2-4, is DGGITQSPKYLFRKEGQNVTLSCEQNLNHDAMYWYRQDPGQGLRLIYYSQIVNDFQKGDIAEGYSVSREKKESFPLTVTSAQKNPTAFYLCASSTDTTGRAKNIQYFGAGTRLSVL.

The genes are TRBV2 and TRBJ2-7, with TRBD2 matching 7 bases. CDR1 and CDR2 (germline): SNHLY, FYNNEI. V trimming: 8 bases; J trimming: 6 bases; junction bases outside the gene matches: 10. The CDR3 is made up of 13 amino acids. As DNA, the CDR3 is TGTGCCAGCGGTCAACTCCAGCGGGGCGAGCAGTACTTC. Amino acids: CASGQLQRGEQYF.